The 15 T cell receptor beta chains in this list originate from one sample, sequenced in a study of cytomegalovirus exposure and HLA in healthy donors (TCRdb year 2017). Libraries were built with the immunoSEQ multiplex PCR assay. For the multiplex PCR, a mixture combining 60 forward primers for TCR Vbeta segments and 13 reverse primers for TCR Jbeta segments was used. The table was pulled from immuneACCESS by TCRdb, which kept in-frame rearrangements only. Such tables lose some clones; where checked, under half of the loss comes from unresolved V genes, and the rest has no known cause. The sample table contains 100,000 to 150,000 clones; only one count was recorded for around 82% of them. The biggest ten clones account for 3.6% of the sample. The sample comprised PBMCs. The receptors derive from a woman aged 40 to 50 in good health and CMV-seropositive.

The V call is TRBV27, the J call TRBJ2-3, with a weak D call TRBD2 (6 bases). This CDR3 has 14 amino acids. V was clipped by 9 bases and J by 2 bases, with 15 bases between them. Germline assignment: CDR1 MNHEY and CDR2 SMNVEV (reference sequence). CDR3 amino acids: CASSLAELTDTQYF. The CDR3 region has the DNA TGTGCCAGTTCACTAGCAGAGCTCACAGATACGCAGTATTTT.

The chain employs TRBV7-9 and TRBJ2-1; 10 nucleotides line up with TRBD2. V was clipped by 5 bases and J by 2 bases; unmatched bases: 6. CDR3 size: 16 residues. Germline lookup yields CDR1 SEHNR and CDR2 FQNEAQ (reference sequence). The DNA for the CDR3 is TGTGCCAGCAGCATCTTAGCGGGAGGAACCTACAATGAGCAGTTCTTC. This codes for CASSILAGGTYNEQFF.

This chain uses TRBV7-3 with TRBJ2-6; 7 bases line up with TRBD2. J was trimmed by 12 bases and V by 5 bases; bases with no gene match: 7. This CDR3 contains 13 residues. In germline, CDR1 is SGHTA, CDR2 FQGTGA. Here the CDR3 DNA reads TGTGCCAGCAGCCCCGGGACTACCACCGTCCTGACTTTC. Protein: CASSPGTTTVLTF.

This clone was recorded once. The CDR3 here is CAWGSREDEQFF. Here the CDR3 DNA reads TGTGCCTGGGGGTCCCGGGAGGATGAGCAGTTCTTC. This chain joins TRBV30 and TRBJ2-1; 7 bases are a match to TRBD2. V shed 5 bases, J shed 8 bases, and the junction held 6 bases outside the gene matches. CDR3 length: 12 amino acids. Germline V lookup: CDR1 GTSNPN, CDR2 SVGIG (reference sequence).

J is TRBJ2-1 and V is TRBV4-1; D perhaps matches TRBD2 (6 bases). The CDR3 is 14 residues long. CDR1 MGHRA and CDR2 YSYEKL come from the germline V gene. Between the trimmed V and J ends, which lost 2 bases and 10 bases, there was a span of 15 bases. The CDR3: CASSQRRVAYEQFF. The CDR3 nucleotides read TGCGCCAGCAGCCAAAGGAGGGTAGCGTACGAGCAGTTCTTC.

The CDR3 DNA is TGTGCCATCAGTGAAACTAGCGGGAGAGTAAGCGAGCAGTTCTTC. Translated: CAISETSGRVSEQFF. The rearrangement links TRBV10-3 to TRBJ2-1, with 11 bases that match TRBD2. V dropped 3 bases and J dropped 10; count of bases not matched to a gene: 8. The CDR3 sequence is 15 residues long. Germline V lookup: CDR1 ENHRY, CDR2 SYGVKD.

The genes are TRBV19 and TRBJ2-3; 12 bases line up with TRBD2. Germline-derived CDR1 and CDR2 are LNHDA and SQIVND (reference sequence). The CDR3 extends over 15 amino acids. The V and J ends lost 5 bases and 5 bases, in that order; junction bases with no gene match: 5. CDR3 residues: CASSPRLAGVDTQYF. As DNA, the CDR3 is TGTGCCAGTAGTCCCAGACTAGCGGGAGTAGATACGCAGTATTTT.

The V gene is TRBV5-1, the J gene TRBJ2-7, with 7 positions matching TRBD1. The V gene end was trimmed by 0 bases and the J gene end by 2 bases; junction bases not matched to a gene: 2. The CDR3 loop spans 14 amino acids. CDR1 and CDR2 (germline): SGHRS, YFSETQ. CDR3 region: CASSLGQGPYEQYF. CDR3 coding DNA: TGCGCCAGCAGCTTGGGACAGGGACCCTACGAGCAGTACTTC.

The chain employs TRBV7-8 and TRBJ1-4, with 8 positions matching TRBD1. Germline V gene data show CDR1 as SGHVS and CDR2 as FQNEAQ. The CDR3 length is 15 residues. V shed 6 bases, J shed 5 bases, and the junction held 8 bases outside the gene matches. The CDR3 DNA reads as TGTGCCAGCAGGGAAAAGTGGACAGGGAATGAAAAACTGTTTTTT. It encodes CASREKWTGNEKLFF.

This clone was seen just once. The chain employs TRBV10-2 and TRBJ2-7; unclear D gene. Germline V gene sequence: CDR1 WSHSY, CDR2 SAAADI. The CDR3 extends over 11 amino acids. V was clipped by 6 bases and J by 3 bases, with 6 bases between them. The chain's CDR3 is CASRTGYEQYF. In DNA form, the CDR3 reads TGCGCCAGCAGGACGGGCTACGAGCAGTACTTC.

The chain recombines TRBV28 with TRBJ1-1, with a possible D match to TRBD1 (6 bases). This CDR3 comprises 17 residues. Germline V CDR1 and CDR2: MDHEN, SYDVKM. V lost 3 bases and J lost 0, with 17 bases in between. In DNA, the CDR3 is TGTGCCAGCAGTTTCGGGGGGGCAGGGGTTGTGAACACTGAAGCTTTCTTT. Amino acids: CASSFGGAGVVNTEAFF. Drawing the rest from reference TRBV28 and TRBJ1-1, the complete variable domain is DVKVTQSSRYLVKRTGEKVFLECVQDMDHENMFWYRQDPGLGLRLIYFSYDVKMKEKGDIPEGYSVSREKKERFSLILESASTNQTSMYLCASSFGGAGVVNTEAFFGQGTRLTVV.

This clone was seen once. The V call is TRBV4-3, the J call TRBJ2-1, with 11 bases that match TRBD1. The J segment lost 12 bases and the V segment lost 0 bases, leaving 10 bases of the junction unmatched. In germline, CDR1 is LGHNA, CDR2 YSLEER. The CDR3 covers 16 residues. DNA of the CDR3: TGCGCCAGCAGCCAAGAACCCGGGACAGGGGGGCCTGGGCAGTTCTTC. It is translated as CASSQEPGTGGPGQFF.

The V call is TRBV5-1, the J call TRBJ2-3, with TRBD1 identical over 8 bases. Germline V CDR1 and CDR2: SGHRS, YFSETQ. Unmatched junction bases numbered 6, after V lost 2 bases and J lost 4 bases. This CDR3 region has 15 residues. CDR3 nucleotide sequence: TGCGCCAGCAGCTTCGGACAGGGTGGGGCAGATACGCAGTATTTT. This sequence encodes CASSFGQGGADTQYF.

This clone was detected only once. CDR3 bases: TGTGCCAGCAGCTTAGTTGCTTGGAGTAATTCACCCCTCCACTTT. This gives the protein CASSLVAWSNSPLHF. The chain joins TRBV7-8 to TRBJ1-6; D is unresolved. Trimming stripped 1 base from V and 6 bases from J, with 10 bases between. The germline V gene has CDR1 SGHVS and CDR2 FQNEAQ. The CDR3 is made up of 15 amino acids. Drawing the rest from reference TRBV7-8 and TRBJ1-6, the complete variable domain is GAGVSQSPRYKVAKRGQDVALRCDPISGHVSLFWYQQALGQGPEFLTYFQNEAQLDKSGLPSDRFFAERPEGSVSTLKIQRTQQEDSAVYLCASSLVAWSNSPLHFGNGTRLTVT.

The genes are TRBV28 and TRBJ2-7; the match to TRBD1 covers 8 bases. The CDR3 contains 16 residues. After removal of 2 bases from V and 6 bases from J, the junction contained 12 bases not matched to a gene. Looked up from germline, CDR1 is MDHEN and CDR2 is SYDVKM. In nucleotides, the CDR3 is TGTGCCAGCAGTTTAGATTTCGGACAGGGTCCCCCCGAGCAGTACTTC. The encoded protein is CASSLDFGQGPPEQYF.